This is a list of T cell receptor beta chains from one sample in a study of control samples from healthy donors and cancer patients. Some clones are missing from TCRdb's copy, which holds only in-frame ones; the method was immunoSEQ multiplex PCR. The sample shows approximately 210,000 clones, about 91% of them seen only once. The source material was blood. The source is a man younger than 45 in good health. CDR3s include the opening cysteine and the closing phenylalanine or tryptophan. The D gene is left open where the match is weak. Clone sizes are given selectively: once, few, many, or a class where the clone is expanded.

TRBD1,TRBJ1-5,TRBV2,-,CASSGTGFNQPQHF,TGTGCCAGCAGTGGGACAGGGTTCAATCAGCCCCAGCATTTT
TRBD1,TRBJ1-1,TRBV5-1,-,CASSPGQGGSEAFF,TGCGCCAGCAGCCCCGGACAGGGAGGCTCTGAAGCTTTCTTT
TRBD2,TRBJ2-3,TRBV7-2,once,CASSLGRGGTDTQYF,TGTGCCAGCAGCTTAGGGCGGGGGGGGACAGATACGCAGTATTTT
TRBD1,TRBJ2-2,TRBV4-2,once,CASSQERGTGSSTGELFF,TGTGCCAGCAGCCAAGAAAGAGGGACAGGAAGCAGCACCGGGGAGCTGTTTTTT
-,TRBJ1-2,TRBV19,-,CASSILGLNYGYTF,TGTGCCAGTAGTATTCTGGGACTTAACTATGGCTACACCTTC
TRBD1,TRBJ1-6,TRBV27,-,CASSLVGQTGGSPLHF,TGTGCCAGCAGTTTAGTGGGACAGACAGGAGGGTCACCCCTCCACTTT
-,TRBJ2-1,TRBV6-1,-,CASSDGASSYNEQFF,TGTGCCAGCAGTGATGGGGCGAGCTCCTACAATGAGCAGTTCTTC
TRBD1,TRBJ1-1,TRBV2,-,CASSEAGQQNTEAFF,TGTGCCAGCAGTGAAGCGGGACAGCAGAACACTGAAGCTTTCTTT
-,TRBJ2-7,TRBV6-5,few,CASSTRQLLYEQYF,TGTGCCAGCAGTACTAGACAGCTACTCTACGAGCAGTACTTC
-,TRBJ1-1,TRBV15,once,CATRLMNTEAFF,TGTGCCACCAGATTAATGAACACTGAAGCTTTCTTT
-,TRBJ2-3,TRBV9,-,CASSVGGRADTQYF,TGTGCCAGCAGCGTAGGGGGTAGGGCTGATACGCAGTATTTT
TRBD2,TRBJ2-7,TRBV2,-,CASKNSGGASYEQYF,TGTGCCAGCAAAAATAGCGGGGGGGCCTCCTACGAGCAGTACTTC
TRBD2,TRBJ2-1,TRBV18,-,CASSPLAGGHFDEQFF,TGTGCCAGCTCACCCCTAGCGGGGGGCCACTTCGATGAGCAGTTCTTC
-,TRBJ1-4,TRBV7-9,-,CASSLGAGAGEKLFF,TGTGCCAGCAGCTTAGGGGCAGGGGCAGGAGAAAAACTGTTTTTT
-,TRBJ1-4,TRBV6-5,-,CASRNSEGSEKLFF,TGTGCCAGCAGGAACTCGGAGGGGAGTGAAAAACTGTTTTTT
TRBD1,TRBJ1-4,TRBV14,-,CASSARDRLNEKLFF,TGTGCCAGCAGCGCCCGGGACAGACTTAATGAAAAACTGTTTTTT
-,TRBJ2-1,TRBV5-4,-,CASSSRNTNEQFF,TGTGCCAGCAGCTCCAGAAACACCAATGAGCAGTTCTTC
-,TRBJ1-2,TRBV28,-,CASSPGTPRGYTF,TGTGCCAGCAGTCCCGGGACCCCTCGGGGCTACACCTTC
-,TRBJ1-4,TRBV5-1,-,CASSLVWYGGTNEKLFF,TGCGCCAGCAGCTTGGTATGGTACGGGGGGACTAATGAAAAACTGTTTTTT
-,TRBJ2-3,TRBV6-5,few,CASRSDRTSTDTQYF,TGTGCCAGCAGGAGCGACAGGACTAGCACAGATACGCAGTATTTT
-,TRBJ1-2,TRBV6-2/TRBV6-3,-,CASSDLTVNYGYTF,TGTGCCAGCAGCGACTTGACAGTCAACTATGGCTACACCTTC
-,TRBJ1-2,TRBV5-1,-,CASSLVEGQDYGYTF,TGCGCCAGCAGCTTGGTAGAGGGGCAGGACTATGGCTACACCTTC
-,TRBJ1-4,TRBV3-1/TRBV3-2,once,CASSQERDRGNEKLFF,TGTGCCAGCAGCCAAGAGCGGGATCGGGGTAATGAAAAACTGTTTTTT
-,TRBJ2-1,TRBV5-4,-,CASSLVGGGEQFF,TGTGCCAGCAGCTTGGTGGGGGGCGGTGAGCAGTTCTTC
TRBD2,TRBJ2-7,TRBV3-1/TRBV3-2,-,CASSQGGLAGGTYEQYF,TGTGCCAGCAGCCAAGGAGGACTAGCGGGGGGGACCTACGAGCAGTACTTC
-,TRBJ1-1,TRBV6-5,-,CASSLTIEVTEAFF,TGTGCCAGCAGCCTAACAATCGAGGTCACTGAAGCTTTCTTT
-,TRBJ2-3,TRBV7-3,-,CASSPTGTSTDTQYF,TGTGCCAGCAGCCCAACCGGGACTAGCACAGATACGCAGTATTTT
-,TRBJ2-7,TRBV29-1,-,CSVRGQGYEQYF,TGCAGCGTTCGGGGGCAGGGCTACGAGCAGTACTTC
-,TRBJ1-1,TRBV19,-,CASSPHQGNTEAFF,TGTGCCAGTAGTCCCCACCAGGGGAACACTGAAGCTTTCTTT
-,TRBJ1-2,TRBV4-1,-,CASSQEWIQGNYGYTF,TGCGCCAGCAGCCAAGAGTGGATACAGGGCAACTATGGCTACACCTTC
-,TRBJ1-1,TRBV6-5,-,CASRGIQGSNTEAFF,TGTGCCAGCAGGGGAATACAGGGATCGAACACTGAAGCTTTCTTT
-,TRBJ1-2,TRBV27,-,CASSLSFDGIYGYTF,TGTGCCAGCAGTTTATCTTTCGACGGGATCTATGGCTACACCTTC
-,TRBJ1-2,TRBV5-4,-,CASSLGGGESYTF,TGTGCCAGCAGCCTTGGCGGGGGCGAAAGCTACACCTTC
-,TRBJ1-3,TRBV7-9,-,CASSLDVVSGNTIYF,TGTGCCAGCAGCTTAGATGTGGTCTCTGGAAACACCATATATTTT
-,TRBJ1-1,TRBV7-9,-,CASSLSPVYSSEAFF,TGTGCCAGCAGCTTATCGCCGGTCTACAGTAGTGAAGCTTTCTTT
-,TRBJ1-6,TRBV3-1/TRBV3-2,-,CASTRPFRVANSPLHF,TGTGCCAGCACCCGGCCCTTCAGGGTCGCAAATTCACCCCTCCACTTT
-,TRBJ2-3,TRBV15,-,CATSRDRRGGTDTQYF,TGTGCCACCAGCAGAGATAGAAGGGGGGGCACAGATACGCAGTATTTT
-,TRBJ1-1,TRBV27,-,CASSPHIGKNTEAFF,TGTGCCAGCAGCCCCCACATCGGGAAGAACACTGAAGCTTTCTTT
TRBD2,TRBJ2-3,TRBV15,-,CATSRQRGTPADTQYF,TGTGCCACCAGCAGACAGCGGGGGACACCGGCAGATACGCAGTATTTT
-,TRBJ2-2,TRBV18,once,CASSLLSGDTGELFF,TGTGCCAGCTCACTCCTCTCAGGGGACACCGGGGAGCTGTTTTTT
TRBD2,TRBJ2-7,TRBV30,-,CAWSISGGEQYF,TGTGCCTGGAGTATCTCCGGGGGGGAGCAGTACTTC
TRBD1,TRBJ2-3,TRBV29-1,-,CSGRTGVGGDTQYF,TGCAGCGGCCGGACAGGGGTAGGAGGGGATACGCAGTATTTT
TRBD2,TRBJ2-3,TRBV6-5,-,CASTSGAAAADTQYF,TGTGCCAGCACCAGCGGGGCAGCTGCGGCAGATACGCAGTATTTT
-,TRBJ1-1,TRBV4-1,few,CASSQSLVVRVTEAFF,TGCGCCAGCAGCCAGTCCTTGGTGGTTCGCGTCACTGAAGCTTTCTTT
-,TRBJ1-2,TRBV5-8,-,CASSLLSNYGYTF,TGTGCCAGCAGCTTGCTAAGTAACTATGGCTACACCTTC
-,TRBJ1-3,TRBV19,-,CASSAGSGNTIYF,TGTGCCAGTTCTGCGGGCTCTGGAAACACCATATATTTT
-,TRBJ1-3,TRBV11-3,-,CASSRDPTGNTIYF,TGTGCCAGCAGCCGAGACCCGACAGGAAACACCATATATTTT
-,TRBJ2-3,TRBV12-3/TRBV12-4,-,CASSLIGEDTQYF,TGTGCCAGCAGTTTGATAGGGGAAGATACGCAGTATTTT
TRBD2,TRBJ2-1,TRBV2,-,CASSGSGGVYNEQFF,TGTGCCAGCAGTGGTAGCGGGGGAGTGTACAATGAGCAGTTCTTC
TRBD2,TRBJ2-7,TRBV11-2,-,CASSLDTGTSGSYEQYF,TGTGCCAGCAGCTTAGATACCGGGACTAGCGGGTCCTACGAGCAGTACTTC
-,TRBJ2-3,TRBV7-2,-,CASSLVVTVNTDTQYF,TGTGCCAGCAGCTTAGTAGTGACAGTCAACACAGATACGCAGTATTTT
TRBD1,TRBJ2-5,TRBV5-1,-,CASSLEGAKQETQYF,TGCGCCAGCAGCTTGGAGGGGGCGAAACAAGAGACCCAGTACTTC